Listed below are T cell receptor beta chains from one sample, sequenced in a study of T cell repertoires in cytomegalovirus infection. TCRdb itself ran the reads through MiXCR, one entry per CDR3 protein. The data show fewer than 650,000 distinct CDR3 sequences, about 40% seen once. These TCRs are of unknown antigen specificity. The material was cultured PBMCs, obtained from culture after CMV antigen stimulation. All receptors derive from a human donor in good health (CMV status not recorded). Some clones in this sample may be carry-over from other donors' samples. Each CDR3 is given with its conserved first and last residue. A D gene is named only where the DNA matches it firmly. Expanded clones are given a class, and other clones once, few, many or no size at all.

V gene,clone size,J gene,D gene,CDR3 DNA,CDR3 protein
TRBV4-1,.,TRBJ1-1,TRBD1,TGCGCCAGCAGCCAAGATACGGACAGGGTTATGAGCACTGAAGCTTTCTTT,CASSQDTDRVMSTEAFF
TRBV7-2,.,TRBJ1-6,.,TGTGCCAGCAGTTACCACCACCACTCTGGAATAAGCTCCTATAATTCACCCCTCCACTTT,CASSYHHHSGISSYNSPLHF
TRBV7-8,few,TRBJ2-2,.,TGTGCCAGCAGGGAGGGAATCACCGGGGAGCTGTTTTTT,CASREGITGELFF
TRBV7-2,.,TRBJ1-5,.,TGTGCCAGCAGCCGAAGCCGGGAATATAGCAATCAGCCCCAGCATTTT,CASSRSREYSNQPQHF
TRBV7-9,.,TRBJ2-5,TRBD2,TGTGCCAGCAGGACCTTAGCGGGAGAAGAGACCCAGTACTTC,CASRTLAGEETQYF
TRBV7-8,.,TRBJ2-2,.,TGTGCCGGCAAGGGGTCCACGAACACCGGGGAGCTGTTTTTT,CAGKGSTNTGELFF
TRBV6-2/TRBV6-3,few,TRBJ2-7,TRBD2,TGTGCCAGCGGGGACTATTTGGACGAGCAGTACTTC,CASGDYLDEQYF
TRBV6-2/TRBV6-3,.,TRBJ2-5,.,TGTGCCAGCAGTTCGCCACAGAGACCCCAAGAGACCCAGTACTTC,CASSSPQRPQETQYF
TRBV11-2,.,TRBJ1-2,.,TGTGCCAGCAGCTTAGTCGTGCAGGGAAACTATGGCTACACCTTC,CASSLVVQGNYGYTF
TRBV11-2,few,TRBJ2-5,.,TGTGCCAGCAGCTTCGGTATACAAGAGACCCAGTACTTC,CASSFGIQETQYF
TRBV28,.,TRBJ1-3,TRBD1,TGTGCCAGCAGGGATGGGACAGTTGGAAACACCATATATTTT,CASRDGTVGNTIYF
TRBV7-2,.,TRBJ2-1,.,TGTGCCAGCAGAGATGAGAATGAGCAGTTCTTC,CASRDENEQFF
TRBV7-6,.,TRBJ2-1,TRBD2,TGTGCCAGCAGCTCCCCTCTAGCGGGAGTAAATGAGCAGTTCTTC,CASSSPLAGVNEQFF
TRBV12-3/TRBV12-4,.,TRBJ2-7,.,TGTGCCAGCAGCAAGCTCTCCTACGAGCAGTACTTC,CASSKLSYEQYF
TRBV7-9,.,TRBJ2-3,.,TGTGCCAGCAGCCACACAACAGGTCCCTCCGCGGCAGATACGCAGTATTTT,CASSHTTGPSAADTQYF
TRBV7-2,few,TRBJ2-3,.,TGTGCCAGCGCTCCGACTAGCACAGATACGCAGTATTTT,CASAPTSTDTQYF
TRBV27,.,TRBJ2-7,.,TGTGCCAGCAGTTTACTACCACCGGGTCCCGGGACCTACGAGCAGTACTTC,CASSLLPPGPGTYEQYF
TRBV30,.,TRBJ2-7,TRBD2,TGTGCCTGGAGTGGGGGGACTAGAAGTTTCTACGAGCAGTACTTC,CAWSGGTRSFYEQYF
TRBV4-2,.,TRBJ1-6,.,TGTGCCAGCAGCCAAGATGGCCGGGGTTCACCCCTCCACTTT,CASSQDGRGSPLHF
TRBV7-2,.,TRBJ1-1,.,TGTGCCAGCAGCTCCCCCGTGGTCGGTGGGACTGAAGCTTTCTTT,CASSSPVVGGTEAFF
TRBV27,.,TRBJ2-2,TRBD2,TGTGCCACCCGGCTAGCGGGGGGGACCGGGGAGCTGTTTTTT,CATRLAGGTGELFF
TRBV7-2,few,TRBJ2-5,.,TGTGCCAGCAGGGGGGGCCAACAGGGTCTCGTGGGGACCCAGTACTTC,CASRGGQQGLVGTQYF
TRBV7-2,many,TRBJ2-5,TRBD2,TGTGCCAGCAGCCCTGGGACTAGCGGACAAGAGACCCAGTACTTC,CASSPGTSGQETQYF
TRBV12-3/TRBV12-4,.,TRBJ2-7,.,TGTGCCAGCAGTTTGACAGGCGGGCTCGAGCAGTACTTC,CASSLTGGLEQYF
TRBV19,.,TRBJ1-5,.,TGTGCCAGTAGTAACAGGGATATTCAGCCCCAGCATTTT,CASSNRDIQPQHF
TRBV28,few,TRBJ2-3,.,TGTGCCAGCAGTCTGGCGGGGCAATTGGATACGCAGTATTTT,CASSLAGQLDTQYF
TRBV7-2,.,TRBJ2-1,.,TGTGCCAGCAGCTTTCACGGGGGTAGCGGATACAATGAGCAGTTCTTC,CASSFHGGSGYNEQFF
TRBV6-5,few,TRBJ1-1,.,TGTGCCAGCAGCCGGGGGGCAACAGGACTGGCTTTCTTT,CASSRGATGLAFF
TRBV7-9,.,TRBJ1-1,.,TGTGCCAGCAGCCTCCAGTATGGAGCTTTCTTT,CASSLQYGAFF
TRBV6-6,once,TRBJ2-2,TRBD2,TGTGCCAGCAGCTCATTAGCGGGAGTGGGCACCGGGGAGCTGTTTTTT,CASSSLAGVGTGELFF
TRBV7-2,few,TRBJ2-7,TRBD1,TGTGCCAGCAGCCAGGGACAGGGGGACATCTACGAGCAGTACTTC,CASSQGQGDIYEQYF
TRBV7-2,few,TRBJ1-1,.,TGTGCCAGCAGCTTAGAGGCAGACTCGGGCACTGAAGCTTTCTTT,CASSLEADSGTEAFF
TRBV24-1,.,TRBJ2-1,.,TGTGCCACCAGTGGTAGGTTAAGGAAGACTGTCTACAATGAGCAGTTCTTC,CATSGRLRKTVYNEQFF
TRBV12-3/TRBV12-4,.,TRBJ2-7,TRBD2,TGTGCCAGCAGTTTCGGACTAGCGGAAACCTACGAGCAGTACTTC,CASSFGLAETYEQYF
TRBV4-1,.,TRBJ2-3,TRBD2,TGCGCCAGCAGCCAAGGCGGGCGGGGGGGGACAGATACGCAGTATTTT,CASSQGGRGGTDTQYF
TRBV6-1,.,TRBJ2-7,.,TGTGCCAGCAGTTCCCCCTCCAGCGGGCGACACTACGAGCAGTACTTC,CASSSPSSGRHYEQYF
TRBV7-6,.,TRBJ1-4,TRBD1,TGTGCCAGCAGCTCCGTAGACAGGGCTAATGAAAAACTGTTTTTT,CASSSVDRANEKLFF
TRBV7-9,few,TRBJ1-6,.,TGTGCCAGCAGCTTACTCGTGAATTCACCCCTCCACTTT,CASSLLVNSPLHF
TRBV5-1,.,TRBJ2-7,.,TGCGCCAGCAGCCGTGGGTTTAATACCGAGCAGTACTTC,CASSRGFNTEQYF
TRBV6-5,once,TRBJ2-1,TRBD2,TGTGCCAGCAGGGGACTAGCGGGCCCGAAGGGCGATGAGCAGTTCTTC,CASRGLAGPKGDEQFF
TRBV6-8,.,TRBJ2-1,TRBD2,TGTGCCAGCAGTTACGATAGCGGGAGAGAAAATGAGCAGTTCTTC,CASSYDSGRENEQFF
TRBV20-1,.,TRBJ2-7,TRBD1,TGCAGTGCTAGTGGGGACAGGGGTATAGGGGGGAAATACGAGCAGTACTTC,CSASGDRGIGGKYEQYF
TRBV12-3/TRBV12-4,once,TRBJ2-3,TRBD2,TGTGCCAGCAGGCCGGAGCGGGGGAAGGCAGATACGCAGTATTTT,CASRPERGKADTQYF
TRBV27,.,TRBJ1-6,.,TGTGCCAGCGGGTCCGGCGGTAACAGGGTCACTAAGTCACCCCTCCACTTT,CASGSGGNRVTKSPLHF
TRBV7-4,.,TRBJ1-5,.,TGTGCCAGCACGTCCGGACAGAGCAATCAGCCCCAGCATTTT,CASTSGQSNQPQHF
TRBV7-8,.,TRBJ2-2,TRBD1,TGTGCCAGCAGCTACCGGGACAGGGGGCGAGTCGGGGAGCTGTTTTTT,CASSYRDRGRVGELFF
TRBV7-2,few,TRBJ2-1,.,TGTGCCAGCAGCCCCCCTGGGGGGCTGAACAATGAGCAGTTCTTC,CASSPPGGLNNEQFF
TRBV25-1,.,TRBJ2-1,TRBD2,TGTGCCAGCACCCCGGGGGGGGGAGGCTCCTACAATGAGCAGTTCTTC,CASTPGGGGSYNEQFF
TRBV20-1,few,TRBJ1-5,.,TGCAGTGCTAGTTCCCAGGGGCCGGGGGGCAATCAGCCCCAGCATTTT,CSASSQGPGGNQPQHF
TRBV7-2,.,TRBJ2-3,.,TGTGCCAGCAGCTTAAGTAGCCCGGGACTAGATACGCAGTATTTT,CASSLSSPGLDTQYF
TRBV6-2/TRBV6-3,.,TRBJ2-7,TRBD2,TGTGCCAGCAGCAAGAGGACGCGGGAGTTATACGAGCAGTACTTC,CASSKRTRELYEQYF
TRBV4-1,.,TRBJ2-7,.,TGCGCCAGCTCGCCTGGCGGGCTTGGAACTCCCTACGAGCAGTACTTC,CASSPGGLGTPYEQYF
TRBV28,.,TRBJ1-4,.,TGTGCCAGCAGTTGGCGTGCAACTAATGAAAAACTGTTTTTT,CASSWRATNEKLFF